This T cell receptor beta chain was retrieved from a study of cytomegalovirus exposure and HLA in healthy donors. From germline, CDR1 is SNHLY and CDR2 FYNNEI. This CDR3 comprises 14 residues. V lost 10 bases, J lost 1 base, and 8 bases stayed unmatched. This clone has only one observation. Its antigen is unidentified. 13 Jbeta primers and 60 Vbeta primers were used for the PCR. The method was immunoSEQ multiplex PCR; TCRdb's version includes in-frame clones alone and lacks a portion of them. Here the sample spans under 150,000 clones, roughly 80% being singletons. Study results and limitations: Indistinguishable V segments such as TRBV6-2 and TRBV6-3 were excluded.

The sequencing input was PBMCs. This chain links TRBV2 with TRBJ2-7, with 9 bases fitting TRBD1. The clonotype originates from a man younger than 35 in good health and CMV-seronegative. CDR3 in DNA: TGTGCCATAAGGGGACAGGGTGTATCCTACGAGCAGTACTTC. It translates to CAIRGQGVSYEQYF.